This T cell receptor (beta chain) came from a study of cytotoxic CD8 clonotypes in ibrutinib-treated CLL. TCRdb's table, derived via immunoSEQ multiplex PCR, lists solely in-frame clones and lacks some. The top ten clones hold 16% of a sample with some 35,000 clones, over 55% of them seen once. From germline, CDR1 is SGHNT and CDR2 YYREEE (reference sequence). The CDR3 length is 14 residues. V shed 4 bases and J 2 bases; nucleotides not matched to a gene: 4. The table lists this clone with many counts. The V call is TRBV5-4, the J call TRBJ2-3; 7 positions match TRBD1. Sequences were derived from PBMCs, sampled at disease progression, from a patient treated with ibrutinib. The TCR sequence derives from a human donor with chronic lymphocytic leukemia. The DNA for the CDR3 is TGTGCCAGCAGCCCAACAGGGGTCACAGATACGCAGTATTTT. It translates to CASSPTGVTDTQYF.